One and the same sample provided the 21 T cell receptor beta chains below, sequenced in a study of T-cell reconstitution after alpha-beta-depleted transplantation in children. Preparation of the TCRbeta library was carried out with unique molecular identifiers. A single record per CDR3 protein comes from TCRdb applying MiXCR to the PCR reads. The table shows over 450,000 distinct CDR3 sequences, with roughly a tenth occurring only once. Here the sequenced sample was PBMCs, taken before TCRalphabeta/CD19-depleted stem cell transplant. These TCRs come from a child aged 2-15 years with inherited bone marrow failure, due to receive a stem cell transplant.

This clonotype was counted only a few times. V and J are TRBV7-2 and TRBJ2-7, with 7 positions matching TRBD2. This CDR3 spans 15 amino acids. Per the germline V gene, CDR1 is SGHTA and CDR2 is FQGNSA. The ends lost 5 bases at V and 2 bases at J; junction bases unmatched: 9. The CDR3 reads CASSASSGDTYEQYF. CDR3 DNA: TGTGCCAGCAGCGCGTCTAGCGGAGACACCTACGAGCAGTACTTC.

This clonotype was recorded at least ten times. The chain carries TRBV28 and TRBJ2-3; tentatively, D is TRBD1 or TRBD2 (5 bases each). Germline CDR1 and CDR2: MDHEN and SYDVKM. V lost 7 bases, J lost 4 bases, and 12 bases lay in between. CDR3 length: 13 residues. The CDR3 spells CASTWGTADTQYF. The CDR3, as DNA: TGTGCCAGCACCTGGGGGACCGCAGATACGCAGTATTTT.

This clonotype was seen more than once but under ten times. The rearrangement links TRBV24-1 to TRBJ2-2; D unresolved. V lost 7 bases and J 0 bases, leaving 11 bases between the germline ends. The CDR3 covers 15 residues. In germline, CDR1 is KGHDR, CDR2 SFDVKD. The CDR3 coding sequence is TGTGCCACCAGGGCAGGCCAAGCGAACACCGGGGAGCTGTTTTTT. Protein: CATRAGQANTGELFF.

This clonotype has ten or more counts. V usage is TRBV9 and J usage is TRBJ1-6; 8 bases match TRBD1. Unmatched junction bases numbered 6, after V lost 3 bases and J lost 10 bases. The CDR3 sequence is 14 residues long. CDR1 is SGDLS and CDR2 is YYNGEE in the germline V gene. The CDR3 DNA is TGTGCCAGCAGCGGAGGACAGGGAGGGTCACCCCTCCACTTT. This encodes CASSGGQGGSPLHF.

This clonotype was seen ten or more times. The chain joins TRBV27 to TRBJ2-7, with 9 bases fitting TRBD1. The CDR3 spans 17 residues. The germline CDR1 and CDR2 sequences are MNHEY and SMNVEV (reference sequence). The J segment lost 1 base and the V segment lost 8 bases, leaving 15 bases of the junction unmatched. The CDR3 protein is CASGWTGEDVWSYEQYF. As DNA, the CDR3 is TGTGCCAGCGGTTGGACAGGGGAAGACGTTTGGTCCTACGAGCAGTACTTC.

The CDR3 nucleotides read TGTGCCAGCAGCTTAGTTGACGCGGTAAATGAGCAGTTCTTC. This sequence encodes CASSLVDAVNEQFF. The V and J genes are TRBV7-9 and TRBJ2-1; D is unresolved. V lost 1 base, J lost 7 bases, and 11 bases lay in between. Germline CDR1 and CDR2: SEHNR and FQNEAQ (reference sequence). This CDR3 contains 14 residues.

The table lists this clonotype with many counts. V gene TRBV7-9 combines with J gene TRBJ2-2; D assignment may be TRBD1 or TRBD2 (5 bases each). The CDR3 is 15 residues long. The germline CDR1 and CDR2 sequences are SEHNR and FQNEAQ (reference sequence). V was clipped by 1 base and J by 6 bases, with 12 bases between them. The CDR3 is CASSLEREGAGELFF. In DNA, the CDR3 is TGTGCCAGCAGCTTAGAACGGGAAGGGGCCGGGGAGCTGTTTTTT.

This clonotype was seen many times. V is TRBV2 and J is TRBJ1-6; TRBD1 matches at 7 bases. V was clipped by 11 bases and J by 7 bases; unmatched bases: 8. The CDR3 covers 13 residues. Germline V lookup: CDR1 SNHLY, CDR2 FYNNEI. CDR3 sequence: CAGQANRNSPLHF. The CDR3 DNA reads TGTGCCGGACAGGCTAATCGGAATTCACCCCTCCACTTT.

This clonotype was detected many times. This rearrangement joins TRBV10-3 to TRBJ2-1, with 7 bases that match TRBD1. V shed 3 bases, J shed 4 bases, and the junction held 9 bases outside the gene matches. This CDR3 is 16 amino acids long. CDR1 is ENHRY, CDR2 SYGVKD, per germline. The CDR3 is CAISDVRQGIYNEQFF. The CDR3 DNA follows: TGTGCCATCAGTGACGTTCGACAGGGAATTTACAATGAGCAGTTCTTC.

This sequence joins TRBV27 and TRBJ2-7, with 12 positions matching TRBD2. Trimming cost V 3 bases and J 2 bases; bases outside gene matches: 5. The V gene's germline CDR1 is MNHEY and CDR2 SMNVEV (reference sequence). This CDR3 is built from 16 residues. The CDR3 DNA is TGTGCCAGCAGTTTGACTAGCGGGAGTGGAGCCTACGAGCAGTACTTC. Translated, it gives CASSLTSGSGAYEQYF.

This clonotype has ten or more counts. The V gene is TRBV28, the J gene TRBJ2-5; D is possibly TRBD2 (5 bases). Per the germline V gene, CDR1 is MDHEN and CDR2 is SYDVKM. With 5 bases removed from V and 7 bases from J, the gap between germline ends came to 14 bases. There are 13 residues in the CDR3. The CDR3: CASSTRAGGTQYF. The CDR3, as DNA: TGTGCCAGCAGTACTCGGGCAGGAGGGACCCAGTACTTC.

The chain employs TRBV20-1 and TRBJ2-4; TRBD2 aligns across 11 bases. This CDR3 is built from 17 residues. V dropped 0 bases and J dropped 1; count of bases not matched to a gene: 5. Germline-derived CDR1 and CDR2 are DFQATT and SNEGSKA (reference sequence). CDR3 region: CSARDPSSGRAKNIQYF. CDR3 nucleotide sequence: TGCAGTGCTAGAGATCCCTCTAGCGGGAGGGCCAAAAACATTCAGTACTTC.

This chain connects TRBV12-3 or TRBV12-4 to TRBJ2-7; 11 bases map to TRBD2. V lost 7 bases, J lost 4 bases, and 6 bases stayed unmatched. The CDR3 is 14 residues long. The CDR3 DNA reads as TGTGCCAGCACCTCCGTAGCGGGAGGGTACGAGCAGTACTTC. It is translated as CASTSVAGGYEQYF.

This clonotype showed up many times. This chain joins TRBV29-1 and TRBJ2-1, with D perhaps TRBD1 (5 bases). Deletions cut 1 base from V and 7 bases from J, with 14 bases between. This CDR3 has 14 residues. Germline values: CDR1 SQVTM, CDR2 ANQGSEA. CDR3 DNA: TGCAGCGTTGAAGGGCAGGGTTTGGGGAATGAGCAGTTCTTC. Its protein product is CSVEGQGLGNEQFF.

In this sample, this clonotype turned up many times. V and J are TRBV6-1 and TRBJ2-1, with D perhaps matching TRBD2 (5 bases). The CDR3 has 14 amino acids. The V gene's germline CDR1 is MNHNS and CDR2 SASEGT. V lost 6 bases and J 7 bases, leaving 16 bases between the germline ends. The CDR3 reads CASSSGRRSNEQFF. CDR3 DNA sequence: TGTGCCAGCAGCAGCGGAAGGAGGTCGAATGAGCAGTTCTTC.

The chain uses TRBV24-1 and TRBJ2-1; D unresolved. This CDR3 is built from 15 residues. Germline V CDR1 and CDR2: KGHDR, SFDVKD. The V end lost 4 bases, the J end lost 2 bases, and 11 bases lay between the germline ends. The CDR3 region is CATSDSGSPYNEQFF. DNA of the CDR3: TGTGCCACCAGTGACTCGGGCTCCCCCTACAATGAGCAGTTCTTC.

Concerning this clonotype itself: A much larger clone sits a single nucleotide away, making a read error possible. The V and J genes are TRBV6-1 and TRBJ2-1; a possible D gene is TRBD2 (6 bases). The germline V gene encodes CDR1 MNHNS and CDR2 SASEGT. CDR3 size: 13 residues. The DNA for the CDR3 is TGTGCCAGCAGATCGGAGGGGACCAATGAGCCGTTCTTC. Translating it yields CASRSEGTNEPFF.

Ten or more counts support this clonotype. The rearrangement joins TRBV7-9 to TRBJ1-2; D unclear. Germline lookup yields CDR1 SEHNR and CDR2 FQNEAQ (reference sequence). V was trimmed by 2 bases and J by 7 bases, leaving 17 bases between them. The CDR3 is made up of 15 amino acids. In DNA form, the CDR3 reads TGTGCCAGCAGCTTACATGAGGACGGCGTCCCTGGCTACACCTTC. As protein: CASSLHEDGVPGYTF.

At least ten counts were recorded for this clonotype. This chain links TRBV28 with TRBJ2-7; no reliable D call. Germline V gene sequence: CDR1 MDHEN, CDR2 SYDVKM. This CDR3 region has 20 residues. V lost 6 bases to trimming and J lost 1 base, with 31 bases between them. The CDR3 sequence is CASRPGDLGPLSSGSYEQYF. The CDR3 DNA is TGTGCCAGCAGACCGGGCGATCTAGGCCCCCTCTCTAGTGGATCCTACGAGCAGTACTTC.

On this clonotype itself: A much larger clone lies one base from this, so it may be a read error. Written as DNA, the CDR3 is TGCAGCGTTGAAGATACCGTAATATCCTACAATGAGCAGTTCTTC. It encodes CSVEDTVISYNEQFF. The chain combines TRBV29-1 with TRBJ2-1; D remains unclear. V lost 0 bases and J 1 base, leaving 10 bases between the germline ends. This CDR3 comprises 15 residues. CDR1 is SQVTM and CDR2 is ANQGSEA in the germline V gene.

The V and J genes are TRBV2 and TRBJ2-3, with D maybe TRBD2 (6 bases). V was pared by 3 bases and J by 7 bases, with 14 bases between. The CDR3 contains 14 residues. Germline V gene sequence: CDR1 SNHLY, CDR2 FYNNEI. The CDR3 nucleotides read TGTGCCAGCAGTGAGGACGTAGGGAGGCATACGCAGTATTTT. The encoded protein is CASSEDVGRHTQYF. Full variable domain (outside the CDR3, taken from reference TRBV2 and TRBJ2-3): EPEVTQTPSHQVTQMGQEVILRCVPISNHLYFYWYRQILGQKVEFLVSFYNNEISEKSEIFDDQFSVERPDGSNFTLKIRSTKLEDSAMYFCASSEDVGRHTQYFGPGTRLTVL.